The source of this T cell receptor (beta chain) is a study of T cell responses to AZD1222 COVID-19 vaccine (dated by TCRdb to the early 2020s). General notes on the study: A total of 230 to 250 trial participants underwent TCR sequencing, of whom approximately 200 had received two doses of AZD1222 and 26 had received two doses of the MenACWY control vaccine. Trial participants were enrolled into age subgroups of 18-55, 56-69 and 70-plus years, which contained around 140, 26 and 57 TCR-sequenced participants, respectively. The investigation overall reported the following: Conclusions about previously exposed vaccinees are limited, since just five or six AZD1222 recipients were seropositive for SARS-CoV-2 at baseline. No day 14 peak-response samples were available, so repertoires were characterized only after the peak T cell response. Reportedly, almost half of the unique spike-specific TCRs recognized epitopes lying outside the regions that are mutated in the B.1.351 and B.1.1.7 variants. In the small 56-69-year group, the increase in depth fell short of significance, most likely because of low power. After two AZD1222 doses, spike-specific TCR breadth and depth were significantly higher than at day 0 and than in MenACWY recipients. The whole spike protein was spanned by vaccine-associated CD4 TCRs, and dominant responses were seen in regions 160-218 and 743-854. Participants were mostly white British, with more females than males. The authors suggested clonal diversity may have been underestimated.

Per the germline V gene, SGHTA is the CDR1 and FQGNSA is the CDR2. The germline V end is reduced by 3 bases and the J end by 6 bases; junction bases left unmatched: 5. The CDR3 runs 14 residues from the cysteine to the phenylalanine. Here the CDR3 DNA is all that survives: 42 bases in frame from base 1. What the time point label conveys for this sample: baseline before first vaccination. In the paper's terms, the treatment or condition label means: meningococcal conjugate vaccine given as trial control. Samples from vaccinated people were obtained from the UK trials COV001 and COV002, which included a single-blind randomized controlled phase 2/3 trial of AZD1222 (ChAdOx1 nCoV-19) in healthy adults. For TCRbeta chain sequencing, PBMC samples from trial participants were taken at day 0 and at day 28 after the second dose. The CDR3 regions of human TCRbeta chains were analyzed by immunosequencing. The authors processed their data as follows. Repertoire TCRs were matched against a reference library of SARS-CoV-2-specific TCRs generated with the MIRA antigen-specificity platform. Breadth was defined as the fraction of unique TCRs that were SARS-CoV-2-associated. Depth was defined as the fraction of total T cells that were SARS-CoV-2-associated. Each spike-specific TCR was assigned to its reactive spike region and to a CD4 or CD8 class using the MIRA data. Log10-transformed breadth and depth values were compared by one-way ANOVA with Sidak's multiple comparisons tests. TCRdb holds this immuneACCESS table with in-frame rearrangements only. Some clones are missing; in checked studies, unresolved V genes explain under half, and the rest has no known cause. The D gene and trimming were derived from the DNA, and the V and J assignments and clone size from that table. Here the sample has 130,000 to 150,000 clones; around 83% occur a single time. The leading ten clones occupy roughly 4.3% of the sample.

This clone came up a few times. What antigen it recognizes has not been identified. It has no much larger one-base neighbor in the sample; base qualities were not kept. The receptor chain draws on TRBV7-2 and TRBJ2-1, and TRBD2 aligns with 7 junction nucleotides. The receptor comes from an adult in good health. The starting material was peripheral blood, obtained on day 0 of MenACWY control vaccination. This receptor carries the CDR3 CASSLRLASNEQFF. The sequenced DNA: TGTGCCAGCAGCTTGAGACTAGCCTCCAATGAGCAGTTCTTC. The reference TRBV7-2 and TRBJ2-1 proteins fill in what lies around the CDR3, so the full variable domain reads GAGVSQSPSNKVTEKGKDVELRCDPISGHTALYWYRQSLGQGLEFLIYFQGNSAPDKSGLPSDRFSAERTGGSVSTLTIQRTQQEDSAVYLCASSLRLASNEQFFGPGTRLTVL.